This T cell receptor beta chain was observed in a study of T cell repertoires in cytomegalovirus infection. At the level of the study: Indicated by public TCR beta signatures were CMV infection and matching HLA type. General study findings and limits: Dominant in the ex vivo response were TCR beta clonotypes restricted by HLA-C and specific for CMV.

TCRdb passed the reads through MiXCR, listing each CDR3 protein once. Of approximately 500,000 distinct CDR3 sequences listed, about 17% were seen once; the top ten hold roughly a quarter. The CDR3 loop spans 14 amino acids. Per germline, CDR1 SGHKS and CDR2 YYEKEE (reference sequence). V was clipped by 5 bases and J by 5 bases; unmatched bases: 7. Comment on this clonotype: The antigen remains undetermined.

This sequence originates from a human donor in good health (CMV status not recorded). Some clones in this sample may be carry-over from other donors' samples. The rearrangement joins TRBV5-5 to TRBJ1-1; 9 bases line up with TRBD1. The sample taken for sequencing was CD8+ T cells from PBMCs. CDR3 region: CASSRRDRATEAFF. Written as DNA, the CDR3 is TGTGCCAGCAGTCGCCGGGACAGGGCTACTGAAGCTTTCTTT.